A selection of T cell receptor beta chains follows, all from one sample in a study of regulatory T cells in long-lasting Graves disease. A single record per CDR3 protein comes from TCRdb applying MiXCR to the multiplex PCR reads. The data hold about 370,000 distinct CDR3 sequences, with around 15% observed a single time. The sample was peripheral blood mononuclear cells (PBMCs), taken at new diagnosis, from a patient treated with antithyroid drugs. These receptors were collected from a female donor with Graves disease. Each CDR3 is given without its conserved first and last residue. The order of the fields is J gene, D gene, V gene, CDR3 protein. A D gene is named only where the DNA matches it firmly.

J gene: TRBJ1-2; D gene: TRBD1; V gene: TRBV6-1; CDR3 protein: ASSPRGQTSYGYT
J gene: TRBJ1-1; D gene: TRBD1; V gene: TRBV4-2; CDR3 protein: ASSPPRDRYTEAF
J gene: TRBJ2-3; D gene: TRBD2; V gene: TRBV28; CDR3 protein: ASSTGGEGLEDTQY
J gene: TRBJ1-4; D gene: .; V gene: TRBV12-3/TRBV12-4; CDR3 protein: ASTPSGFNEKLF
J gene: TRBJ2-7; D gene: TRBD1; V gene: TRBV30; CDR3 protein: AWSEGQGYEQY
J gene: TRBJ2-7; D gene: .; V gene: TRBV6-2/TRBV6-3; CDR3 protein: ASSSGAKIYEQY
J gene: TRBJ1-6; D gene: .; V gene: TRBV9; CDR3 protein: ASKGQSNSPLH
J gene: TRBJ2-1; D gene: .; V gene: TRBV14; CDR3 protein: ASSQGAGTQPQHNEQF
J gene: TRBJ1-2; D gene: TRBD1; V gene: TRBV28; CDR3 protein: ASSSGQGFFEGYT
J gene: TRBJ1-1; D gene: .; V gene: TRBV3-1; CDR3 protein: ASSQEGGEAF
J gene: TRBJ1-6; D gene: .; V gene: TRBV25-1; CDR3 protein: ASSVPGRNSPLH